What follows are 25 T cell receptor beta chains derived from one specimen sequenced in a study of T cells after yellow fever vaccination. TCRdb analysed the 5' RACE reads with MiXCR anew, one entry per CDR3 protein. The table shows about 210,000 distinct CDR3 sequences, with approximately 3.3% occurring only once. The material was CD4+ T cells sorted from PBMCs, obtained 10 days after the yellow fever booster vaccination. Receptors were obtained from a man between 18 and 35 years old who received the YFV17D yellow fever vaccine.

This clonotype was found many times. This chain connects TRBV27 to TRBJ2-1, with D unclear. CDR3 length: 11 amino acids. The V gene lost 5 bases and the J gene lost 9 bases, with 8 bases spanning the gap. Germline V lookup: CDR1 MNHEY, CDR2 SMNVEV (reference sequence). The CDR3 bases are TGTGCCAGCAGTGGGTGGGGTGAGCAGTTCTTC. Amino acids: CASSGWGEQFF.

This clonotype was recorded a few times. The V call is TRBV12-3 or TRBV12-4, the J call TRBJ2-5; D gene uncertain. V was clipped by 3 bases and J by 7 bases, with 18 bases between them. The CDR3 is 15 residues long. The CDR3 region is CASSFNLEDLGTQYF. CDR3 nucleotide sequence: TGTGCCAGCAGTTTTAATCTAGAGGATCTAGGGACCCAGTACTTC.

The table lists this clonotype with a few counts. V is TRBV6-1 and J is TRBJ2-6; tentatively, D is TRBD1 (5 bases). The CDR3 length is 17 residues. Looked up from germline, CDR1 is MNHNS and CDR2 is SASEGT. V lost 2 bases and J lost 4, with 15 bases in between. DNA for the CDR3: TGTGCCAGCAGTGAAACAGGCCGGGCGTGGGGGGCCAACGTCCTGACTTTC. Translation gives CASSETGRAWGANVLTF.

This clonotype was picked up many times. V usage is TRBV15 and J usage is TRBJ2-7, with D uncertain. The CDR3 loop spans 9 amino acids. V lost 5 bases, J lost 8 bases, and 4 bases lay in between. Per germline, CDR1 LNHNV and CDR2 YYDKDF (reference sequence). CDR3 loop: CATSVKQYF. The CDR3 DNA reads as TGTGCCACCAGCGTTAAGCAGTACTTC.

This clonotype was found a few times. The chain combines TRBV2 with TRBJ2-7; TRBD1 matches 9 bases. The V gene's germline CDR1 is SNHLY and CDR2 FYNNEI. CDR3 size: 16 residues. The trim removed 4 bases at V and 6 bases at J, leaving 13 bases unmatched. CDR3 protein: CASSVSGDRDLVEQYV. Here the CDR3 DNA reads TGTGCCAGCAGTGTCTCAGGGGACAGGGATTTAGTCGAGCAGTACGTC.

This clonotype has a count of ten or more. The chain combines TRBV20-1 with TRBJ1-2; 8 positions agree with TRBD1. V gave up 5 bases and J gave up 3 bases; unmatched junction bases: 14. The CDR3 is 16 amino acids. The germline V gene encodes CDR1 DFQATT and CDR2 SNEGSKA (reference sequence). The CDR3 region is CSAPRLGSGGDYGYTF. The CDR3 DNA reads TGCAGTGCTCCTCGACTCGGGTCAGGGGGCGACTATGGCTACACCTTC.

At least ten counts were recorded for this clonotype. The V and J genes are TRBV5-1 and TRBJ2-7; 7 positions agree with TRBD2. The V gene's germline CDR1 is SGHRS and CDR2 YFSETQ. Trimming took 2 bases from V and 3 from J; bases not matched to a gene: 5. The CDR3 has 14 amino acids. CDR3 protein: CASSFRGGLYEQYF. The CDR3 region has the DNA TGCGCCAGCAGCTTTCGCGGGGGACTCTACGAGCAGTACTTC. Looking up the rest from reference TRBV5-1 and TRBJ2-7 gives the full variable domain: KAGVTQTPRYLIKTRGQQVTLSCSPISGHRSVSWYQQTPGQGLQFLFEYFSETQRNKGNFPGRFSGRQFSNSRSEMNVSTLELGDSALYLCASSFRGGLYEQYFGPGTRLTVT.

In this sample, this clonotype turned up a few times. The chain joins TRBV5-5 to TRBJ1-1; unclear D gene. The CDR3 consists of 14 residues. Germline V CDR1 and CDR2: SGHKS, YYEKEE (reference sequence). Trimming removed 4 bases at V and 1 base at J, with 11 bases between. CDR3 in amino acids: CASSRPGGNTEAFF. The CDR3, as DNA: TGTGCCAGCAGCAGGCCAGGCGGGAACACTGAAGCTTTCTTT.

At least ten counts were recorded for this clonotype. This sequence joins TRBV6-5 and TRBJ1-1, with TRBD1 matching over 7 bases. Germline V lookup: CDR1 MNHEY, CDR2 SVGAGI. This CDR3 has 14 amino acids. V lost 3 bases to trimming and J lost 6 bases; unmatched junction nucleotides: 7. The CDR3 DNA reads TGTGCCAGCAGTTATGTCAGGGGGGGATCTGAAGCTTTCTTT. Translated: CASSYVRGGSEAFF.

This clonotype was seen many times. This rearrangement joins TRBV7-2 to TRBJ1-5; D is ambiguous. This CDR3 is built from 15 residues. CDR1 SGHTA and CDR2 FQGNSA come from the germline V gene. V lost 6 bases, J lost 1 base, and 13 bases lay in between. The CDR3 DNA reads as TGTGCCAGCAGTGAACGGGTTTTGAGCAATCAGCCCCAGCATTTT. Translating gives CASSERVLSNQPQHF.

This clonotype was counted between two and nine times. The chain links TRBV28 to TRBJ2-5, with TRBD1 identical over 10 bases. Trimming took 5 bases from V and 0 from J; bases not matched to a gene: 9. This CDR3 contains 17 residues. Germline V CDR1 and CDR2: MDHEN, SYDVKM. In nucleotides, the CDR3 is TGTGCCAGCAGTCCGGGACAGGGGAGGTCGTACCAAGAGACCCAGTACTTC. Amino acid sequence: CASSPGQGRSYQETQYF.

V and J are TRBV24-1 and TRBJ1-2; D perhaps matches TRBD1 (6 bases). V lost 8 bases and J lost 7, with 19 bases in between. This CDR3 comprises 14 residues. Germline-derived CDR1 and CDR2 are KGHDR and SFDVKD. CDR3 amino acids: CATTNDRIRRGYTF. Written as DNA, the CDR3 is TGTGCCACCACCAACGACAGGATAAGACGTGGCTACACCTTC.

The chain couples TRBV24-1 to TRBJ2-1, with TRBD1 matching 9 bases. Germline loops: CDR1 KGHDR, CDR2 SFDVKD. The CDR3 length is 16 residues. V was pared by 8 bases and J by 7 bases, with 14 bases of the junction left unmatched. CDR3 sequence (DNA): TGTGCCACCAATTCCTCCGGGACAGGGATGGGTAATGAGCAGTTCTTC. This encodes CATNSSGTGMGNEQFF.

This clonotype was detected only a few times. This chain uses TRBV7-2 with TRBJ2-1; D gene uncertain. The V gene's germline CDR1 is SGHTA and CDR2 FQGNSA. Between the trimmed V and J ends, which lost 2 bases and 0 bases, there was a span of 5 bases. CDR3 length equals 14 residues. In nucleotides, the CDR3 is TGTGCCAGCAGCTTACCTAGCTCCTACAATGAGCAGTTCTTC. This translates into CASSLPSSYNEQFF.

This clonotype was counted between two and nine times. The chain combines TRBV18 with TRBJ2-3, with 9 bases lining up with TRBD2. Germline values: CDR1 KGHSH, CDR2 LQKENI. J lost 2 bases, V lost 5 bases, and 5 bases had no gene match. This CDR3 is 15 amino acids long. The CDR3 DNA sequence: TGTGCCAGCTCAAATAGCGGGGGCCACACAGATACGCAGTATTTT. Translating gives CASSNSGGHTDTQYF.

This clonotype was counted ten times or more. The gene calls are TRBV5-1 and TRBJ2-2, with 8 bases lining up with TRBD2. The CDR3 covers 16 residues. V dropped 2 bases and J dropped 1; count of bases not matched to a gene: 4. Per the germline V gene, CDR1 is SGHRS and CDR2 is YFSETQ. The CDR3 bases are TGCGCCAGCAGCTTACGCGGGGGGAAGAACACCGGGGAGCTGTTTTTT. Translating it yields CASSLRGGKNTGELFF.

This clonotype was counted at least ten times. The rearrangement joins TRBV4-3 to TRBJ2-6; no reliable D call. V was trimmed by 2 bases and J by 0 bases, leaving 11 bases between them. The CDR3 is made up of 17 amino acids. Germline assignment: CDR1 LGHNA and CDR2 YSLEER. The CDR3 region has the DNA TGCGCCAGCAGCCAAAGGCTCGTAAGCTCTGGGGCCAACGTCCTGACTTTC. Its translation is CASSQRLVSSGANVLTF.

This clonotype was detected only a few times. The chain couples TRBV4-2 to TRBJ1-3; no definite D call. CDR1 and CDR2 from the germline V gene are LGHNA and YNFKEQ. This CDR3 contains 17 residues. V lost 3 bases and J lost 0, with 15 bases in between. This CDR3 reads CASSQLNGRFSGNTIYF. CDR3 sequence (DNA): TGTGCCAGCAGCCAGTTAAATGGACGGTTCTCTGGAAACACCATATATTTT.

Here the CDR3 DNA reads TGTGCCAGTGCCCAGGGGGAGAACTATGGCTACACCTTC. Translation gives CASAQGENYGYTF. V is TRBV7-2 and J is TRBJ1-2; 7 nucleotides align to TRBD1. Germline loops: CDR1 SGHTA, CDR2 FQGNSA. This CDR3 is 13 amino acids long. J was trimmed by 2 bases and V by 9 bases; bases with no gene match: 6.

At least ten counts were recorded for this clonotype. The chain joins TRBV12-3 or TRBV12-4 to TRBJ2-5; D is ambiguous. Trimming pared 6 bases from V and 5 bases from J, leaving 13 bases between. CDR3 size: 13 residues. The CDR3 protein is CASSGQQQETQYF. CDR3 sequence (DNA): TGTGCCAGCAGCGGGCAACAGCAGGAGACCCAGTACTTC.

This clonotype came up a few times. The rearrangement joins TRBV11-2 to TRBJ2-1, with TRBD1 matching over 9 bases. The ends lost 5 bases at V and 3 bases at J; junction bases unmatched: 5. The CDR3 totals 15 residues. Germline V gene lookup returns CDR1 SGHAT and CDR2 FQNNGV. CDR3 DNA sequence: TGTGCCAGCAGCCTCGGGACAGGGTTCTACAATGAGCAGTTCTTC. It codes for CASSLGTGFYNEQFF.

CDR3 sequence reads: CASSPPRPWRRSTNEKLFF. Written as DNA, the CDR3 is TGTGCCAGCTCACCACCTAGGCCGTGGAGGAGGTCAACTAATGAAAAACTGTTTTTT. This chain joins TRBV18 and TRBJ1-4; D remains ambiguous. The CDR3 extends over 19 amino acids. Germline loops: CDR1 KGHSH, CDR2 LQKENI. Trimming cost V 0 bases and J 0 bases, with 17 bases left between them.

The sample holds a few counts of this clonotype. The chain employs TRBV20-1 and TRBJ1-2; a weak D match, TRBD1 (5 bases). Germline CDR1 DFQATT, CDR2 SNEGSKA (reference sequence). This CDR3 has 12 amino acids. The V gene lost 5 bases and the J gene lost 8 bases, with 15 bases spanning the gap. The CDR3 region is CSAPAGIQGYTF. Here the CDR3 DNA reads TGCAGTGCTCCGGCAGGGATTCAGGGCTACACCTTC.

This clonotype was seen at least ten times. V gene TRBV5-1 combines with J gene TRBJ2-2; 9 bases are a match to TRBD1. The CDR3 sequence is 14 residues long. CDR1 is SGHRS, CDR2 YFSETQ, per germline. J was trimmed by 8 bases and V by 4 bases; bases with no gene match: 6. CDR3 residues: CASSEQGAAGELFF. As DNA, the CDR3 is TGCGCCAGCAGCGAACAGGGGGCGGCTGGGGAGCTGTTTTTT.

This clonotype appeared a few times. V is TRBV24-1 and J is TRBJ2-2, with D perhaps matching TRBD1 (5 bases). Germline V gene data show CDR1 as KGHDR and CDR2 as SFDVKD. V lost 4 bases, J lost 3 bases, and 14 bases lay in between. The CDR3 sequence is 16 residues long. CDR3 loop: CATSEWGVGYTGELFF. The CDR3 DNA follows: TGTGCCACCAGTGAGTGGGGCGTGGGATACACCGGGGAGCTGTTTTTT.